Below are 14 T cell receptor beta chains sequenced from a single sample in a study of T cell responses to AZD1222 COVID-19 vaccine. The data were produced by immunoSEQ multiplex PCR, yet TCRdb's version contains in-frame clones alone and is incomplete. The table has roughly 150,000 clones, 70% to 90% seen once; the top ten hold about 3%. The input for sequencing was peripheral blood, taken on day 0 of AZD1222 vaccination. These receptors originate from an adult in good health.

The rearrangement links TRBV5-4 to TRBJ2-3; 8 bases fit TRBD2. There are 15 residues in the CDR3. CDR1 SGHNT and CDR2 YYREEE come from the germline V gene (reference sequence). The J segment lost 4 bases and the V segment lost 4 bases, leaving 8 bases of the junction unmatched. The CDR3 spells CASSPGGVRADTQYF. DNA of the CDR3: TGTGCCAGCAGCCCGGGGGGGGTGAGGGCAGATACGCAGTATTTT. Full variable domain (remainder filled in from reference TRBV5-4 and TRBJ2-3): ETGVTQSPTHLIKTRGQQVTLRCSSQSGHNTVSWYQQALGQGPQFIFQYYREEENGRGNFPPRFSGLQFPNYSSELNVNALELDDSALYLCASSPGGVRADTQYFGPGTRLTVL.

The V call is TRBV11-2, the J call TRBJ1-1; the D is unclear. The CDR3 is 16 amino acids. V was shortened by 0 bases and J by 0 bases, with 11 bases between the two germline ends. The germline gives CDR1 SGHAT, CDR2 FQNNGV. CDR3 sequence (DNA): TGTGCCAGCAGCTTAGATGCGGGCAGGATGAACACTGAAGCTTTCTTT. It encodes CASSLDAGRMNTEAFF.

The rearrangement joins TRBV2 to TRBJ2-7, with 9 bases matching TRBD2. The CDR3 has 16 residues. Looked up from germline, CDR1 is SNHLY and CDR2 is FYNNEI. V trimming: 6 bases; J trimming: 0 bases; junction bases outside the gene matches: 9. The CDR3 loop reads CASRPRASGISYEQYF. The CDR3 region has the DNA TGTGCCAGCAGGCCCCGGGCTAGCGGGATCTCCTACGAGCAGTACTTC.

CDR3 region: CASMVGADYEQYF. The CDR3 coding sequence is TGTGCCAGCATGGTCGGCGCCGATTACGAGCAGTACTTC. The chain has TRBV12-3 or TRBV12-4 and TRBJ2-7; D uncertain. The CDR3 runs 13 residues. V lost 7 bases and J 4 bases, leaving 14 bases between the germline ends.

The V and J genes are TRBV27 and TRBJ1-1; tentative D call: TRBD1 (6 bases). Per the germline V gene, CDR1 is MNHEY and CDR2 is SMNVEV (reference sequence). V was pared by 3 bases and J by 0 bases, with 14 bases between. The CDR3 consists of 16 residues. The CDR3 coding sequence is TGTGCCAGCAGTTTCGGCAGGGGACTCATGAACACTGAAGCTTTCTTT. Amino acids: CASSFGRGLMNTEAFF.

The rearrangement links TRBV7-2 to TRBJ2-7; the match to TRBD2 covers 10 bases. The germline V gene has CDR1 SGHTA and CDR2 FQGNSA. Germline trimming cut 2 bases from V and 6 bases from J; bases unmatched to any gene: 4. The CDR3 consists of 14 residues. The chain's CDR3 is CASSLLAGEGEQYF. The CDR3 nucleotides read TGTGCCAGCAGCTTACTAGCGGGAGAAGGCGAGCAGTACTTC.

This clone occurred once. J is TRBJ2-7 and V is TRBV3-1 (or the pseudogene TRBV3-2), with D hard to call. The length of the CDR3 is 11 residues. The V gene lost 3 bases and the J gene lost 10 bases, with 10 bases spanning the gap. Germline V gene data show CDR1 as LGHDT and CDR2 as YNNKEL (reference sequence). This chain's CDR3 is CASSHQDLQYF. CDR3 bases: TGTGCCAGCAGCCACCAAGACCTTCAGTACTTC.

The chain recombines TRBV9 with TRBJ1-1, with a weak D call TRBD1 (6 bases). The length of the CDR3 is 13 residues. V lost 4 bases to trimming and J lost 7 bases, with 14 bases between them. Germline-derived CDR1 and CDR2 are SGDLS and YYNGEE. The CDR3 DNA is TGTGCCAGCAGCACTTTCAGGGGCGGTGAAGCTTTCTTT. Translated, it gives CASSTFRGGEAFF.

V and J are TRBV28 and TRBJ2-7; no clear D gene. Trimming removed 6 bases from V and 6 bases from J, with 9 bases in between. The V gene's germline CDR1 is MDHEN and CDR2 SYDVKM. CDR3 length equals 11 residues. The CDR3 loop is CASRTSTEQYF. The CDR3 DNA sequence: TGTGCCAGCAGAACCTCTACCGAGCAGTACTTC.

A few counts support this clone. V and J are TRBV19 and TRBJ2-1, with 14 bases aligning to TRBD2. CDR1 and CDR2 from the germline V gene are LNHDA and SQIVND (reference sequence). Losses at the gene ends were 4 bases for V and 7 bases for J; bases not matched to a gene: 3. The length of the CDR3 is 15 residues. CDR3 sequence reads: CASSRRTSGRNEQFF. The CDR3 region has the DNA TGTGCCAGTAGTAGGCGGACTAGCGGGAGGAATGAGCAGTTCTTC.

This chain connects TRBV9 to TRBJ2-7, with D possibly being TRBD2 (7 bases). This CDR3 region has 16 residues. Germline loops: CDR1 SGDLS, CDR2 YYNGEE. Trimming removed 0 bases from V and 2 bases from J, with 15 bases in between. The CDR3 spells CASSVGTGGATYEQYF. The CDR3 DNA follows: TGTGCCAGCAGCGTAGGCACGGGGGGCGCTACCTACGAGCAGTACTTC.

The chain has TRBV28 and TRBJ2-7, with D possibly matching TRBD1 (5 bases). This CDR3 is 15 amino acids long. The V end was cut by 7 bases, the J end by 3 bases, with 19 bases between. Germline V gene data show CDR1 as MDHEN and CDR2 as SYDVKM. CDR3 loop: CASKPPTVPFYEQYF. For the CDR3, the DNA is TGTGCCAGCAAACCCCCGACAGTGCCCTTCTACGAGCAGTACTTC. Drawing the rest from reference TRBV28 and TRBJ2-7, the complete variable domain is DVKVTQSSRYLVKRTGEKVFLECVQDMDHENMFWYRQDPGLGLRLIYFSYDVKMKEKGDIPEGYSVSREKKERFSLILESASTNQTSMYLCASKPPTVPFYEQYFGPGTRLTVT.

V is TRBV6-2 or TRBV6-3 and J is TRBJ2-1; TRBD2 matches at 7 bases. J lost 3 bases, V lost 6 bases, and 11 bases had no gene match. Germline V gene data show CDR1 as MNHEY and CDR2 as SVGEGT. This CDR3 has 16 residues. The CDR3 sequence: CASSLVISGLYNEQFF. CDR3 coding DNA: TGTGCCAGCAGCCTTGTAATTAGCGGGCTCTACAATGAGCAGTTCTTC.

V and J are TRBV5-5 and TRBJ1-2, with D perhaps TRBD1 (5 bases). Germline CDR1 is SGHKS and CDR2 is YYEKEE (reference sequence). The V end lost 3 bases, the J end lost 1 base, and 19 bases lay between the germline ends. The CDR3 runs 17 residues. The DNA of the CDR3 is TGTGCCAGCAGCTCATACCCCGCAAAGGGGTTTAACTATGGCTACACCTTC. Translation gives CASSSYPAKGFNYGYTF.